This TCR beta chain is from a study of response to subunit inactivated influenza vaccine. TCRdb passed the RT-PCR reads through MiXCR, listing each CDR3 protein once. The sample has 650,000 to 800,000 distinct CDR3 sequences; approximately 15% are singletons. General study results and limits: The authors suggested that few new T cells are recruited per seasonal influenza vaccination.

Germline lookup yields CDR1 ENHRY and CDR2 SYGVKD. Trimming removed 6 bases from V and 3 bases from J; junction bases left unmatched: 3. The CDR3 extends over 15 amino acids. This clonotype has ten or more counts. Its antigen is currently unknown. The chain combines TRBV10-3 with TRBJ2-1, with 12 bases lining up with TRBD2. The TCR originated in a man in his fifties or sixties who received an inactivated influenza vaccine. The input for sequencing was PBMCs from blood, taken roughly 15 days before vaccination. The CDR3 spells CAISPTSGSYNEQFF. CDR3 DNA: TGTGCCATCAGCCCGACTAGCGGGAGCTACAATGAGCAGTTCTTC.